This T cell receptor (beta chain) is drawn from a study of patients and donors after allogeneic stem cell transplantation. This clonotype turned up a few times. The junction shows a germline mismatch at one end, possibly a read error. Each CDR3 protein gets one entry after TCRdb re-called the RT-PCR reads with MiXCR. The sample has 100,000 to 120,000 distinct CDR3 sequences; approximately 35% are singletons. This CDR3 contains 15 residues. Germline CDR1 reads MNHEY; CDR2 reads SVGAGI. The specimen sequenced was blood, either unsorted or a sorted T cell fraction (not recorded which). The chain carries TRBV6-5 and TRBJ1-5, with D possibly matching TRBD1 (6 bases). The source of this sequence is a human donor who was either an allogeneic HSCT recipient or a stem cell or donor lymphocyte infusion donor (not recorded which). It is not recorded whose cells these are; they may come from a transplant donor. The CDR3 nucleotides read TGTGCCAGCATGGAGCTCAGGGGCCGCAACCAGCCCCAGCATTTT. Translating it yields CASMELRGRNQPQHF.